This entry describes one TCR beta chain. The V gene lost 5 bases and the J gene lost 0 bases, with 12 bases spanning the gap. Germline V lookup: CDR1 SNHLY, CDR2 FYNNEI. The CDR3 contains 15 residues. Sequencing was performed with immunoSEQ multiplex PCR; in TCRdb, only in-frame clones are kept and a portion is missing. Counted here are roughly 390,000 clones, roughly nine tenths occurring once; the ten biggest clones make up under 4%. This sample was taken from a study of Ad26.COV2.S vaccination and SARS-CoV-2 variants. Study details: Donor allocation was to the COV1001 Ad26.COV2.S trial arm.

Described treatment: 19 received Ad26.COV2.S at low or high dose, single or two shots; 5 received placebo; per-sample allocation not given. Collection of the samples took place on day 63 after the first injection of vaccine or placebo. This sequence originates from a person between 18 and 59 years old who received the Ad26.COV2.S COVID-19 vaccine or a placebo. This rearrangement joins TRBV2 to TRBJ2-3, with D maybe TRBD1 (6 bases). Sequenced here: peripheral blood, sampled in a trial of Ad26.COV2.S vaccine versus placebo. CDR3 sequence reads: CASSPSGVSTDTQYF. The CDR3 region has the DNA TGTGCCAGCAGTCCCTCAGGGGTTAGCACAGATACGCAGTATTTT.